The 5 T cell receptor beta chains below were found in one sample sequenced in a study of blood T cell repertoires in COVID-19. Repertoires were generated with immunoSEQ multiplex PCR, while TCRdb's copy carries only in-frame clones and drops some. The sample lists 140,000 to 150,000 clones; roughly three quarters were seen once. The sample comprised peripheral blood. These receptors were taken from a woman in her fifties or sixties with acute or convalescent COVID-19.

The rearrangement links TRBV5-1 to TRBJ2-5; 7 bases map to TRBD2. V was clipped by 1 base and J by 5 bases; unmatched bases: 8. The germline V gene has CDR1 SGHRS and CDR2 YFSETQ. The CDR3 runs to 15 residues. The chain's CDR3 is CASSLSAGESETQYF. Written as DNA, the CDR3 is TGCGCCAGCAGCTTGTCCGCGGGAGAATCGGAGACCCAGTACTTC.

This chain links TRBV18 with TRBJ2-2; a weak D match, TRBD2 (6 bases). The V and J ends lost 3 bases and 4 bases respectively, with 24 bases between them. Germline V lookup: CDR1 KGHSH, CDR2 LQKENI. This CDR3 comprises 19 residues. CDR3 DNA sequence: TGTGCCAGCTCACCGATGGGTGGCGGGGCCCAGAGTGGCACCGGGGAGCTGTTTTTT. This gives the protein CASSPMGGGAQSGTGELFF.

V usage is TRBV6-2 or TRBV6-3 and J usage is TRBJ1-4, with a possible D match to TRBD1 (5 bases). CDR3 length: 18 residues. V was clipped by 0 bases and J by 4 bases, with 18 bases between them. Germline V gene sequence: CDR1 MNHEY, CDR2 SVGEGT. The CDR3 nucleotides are TGTGCCAGCAGTTACTCGACAGCTATACCAACGATTAATGAAAAACTGTTTTTT. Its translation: CASSYSTAIPTINEKLFF.

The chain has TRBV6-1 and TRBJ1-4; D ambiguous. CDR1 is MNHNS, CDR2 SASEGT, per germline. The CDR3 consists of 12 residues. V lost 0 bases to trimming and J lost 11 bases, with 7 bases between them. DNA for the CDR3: TGTGCCAGCAGTGAAGCGTCTCGGAAACTGTTTTTT. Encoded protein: CASSEASRKLFF.

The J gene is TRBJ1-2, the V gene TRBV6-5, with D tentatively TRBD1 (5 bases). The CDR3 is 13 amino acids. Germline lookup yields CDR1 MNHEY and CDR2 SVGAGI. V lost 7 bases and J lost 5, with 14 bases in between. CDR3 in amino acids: CASIGGVDYGYTF. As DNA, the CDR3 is TGTGCCAGCATTGGGGGGGTAGATTATGGCTACACCTTC.